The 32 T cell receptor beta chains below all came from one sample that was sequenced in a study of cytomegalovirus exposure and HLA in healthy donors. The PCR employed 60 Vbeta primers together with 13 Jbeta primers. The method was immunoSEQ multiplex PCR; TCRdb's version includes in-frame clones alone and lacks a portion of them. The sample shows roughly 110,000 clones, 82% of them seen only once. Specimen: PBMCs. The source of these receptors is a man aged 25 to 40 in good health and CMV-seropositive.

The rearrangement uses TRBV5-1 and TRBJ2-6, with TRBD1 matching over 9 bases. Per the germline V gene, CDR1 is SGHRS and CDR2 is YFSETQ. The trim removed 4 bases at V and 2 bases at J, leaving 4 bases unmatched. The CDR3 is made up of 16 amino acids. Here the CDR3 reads CASSVQGATGANVLTF. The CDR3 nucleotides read TGCGCCAGCAGCGTACAGGGGGCGACTGGGGCCAACGTCCTGACTTTC.

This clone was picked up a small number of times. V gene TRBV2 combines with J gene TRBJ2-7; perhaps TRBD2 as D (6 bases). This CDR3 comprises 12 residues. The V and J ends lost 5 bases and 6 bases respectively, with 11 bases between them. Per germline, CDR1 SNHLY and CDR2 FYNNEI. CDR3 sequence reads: CASSWQGGEQYF. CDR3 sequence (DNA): TGTGCCAGCAGTTGGCAGGGAGGCGAGCAGTACTTC.

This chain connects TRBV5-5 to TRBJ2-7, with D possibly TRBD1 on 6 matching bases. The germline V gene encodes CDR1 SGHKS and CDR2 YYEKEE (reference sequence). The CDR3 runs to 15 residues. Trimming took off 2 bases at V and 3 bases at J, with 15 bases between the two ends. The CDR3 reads CASSFEDRPNYEQYF. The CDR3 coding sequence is TGTGCCAGCAGCTTTGAAGACAGGCCCAACTACGAGCAGTACTTC.

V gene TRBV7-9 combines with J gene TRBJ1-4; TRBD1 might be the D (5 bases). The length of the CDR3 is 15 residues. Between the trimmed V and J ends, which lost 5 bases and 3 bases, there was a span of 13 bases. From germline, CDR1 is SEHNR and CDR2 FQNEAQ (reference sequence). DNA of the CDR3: TGTGCCAGCAGCCCCCTCGACAGACCTAATGAAAAACTGTTTTTT. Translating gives CASSPLDRPNEKLFF.

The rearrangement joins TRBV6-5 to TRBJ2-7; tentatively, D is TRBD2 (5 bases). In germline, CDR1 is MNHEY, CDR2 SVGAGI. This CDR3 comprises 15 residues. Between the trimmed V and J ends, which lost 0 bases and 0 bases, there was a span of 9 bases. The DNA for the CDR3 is TGTGCCAGCAGTTACTCTAGCGCCAGCTCCTACGAGCAGTACTTC. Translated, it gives CASSYSSASSYEQYF.

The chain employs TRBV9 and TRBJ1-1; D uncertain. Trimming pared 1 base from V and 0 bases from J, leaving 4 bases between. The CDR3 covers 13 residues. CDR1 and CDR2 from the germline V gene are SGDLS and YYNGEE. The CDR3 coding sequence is TGTGCCAGCAGCGTAACATTGAACACTGAAGCTTTCTTT. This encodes CASSVTLNTEAFF.

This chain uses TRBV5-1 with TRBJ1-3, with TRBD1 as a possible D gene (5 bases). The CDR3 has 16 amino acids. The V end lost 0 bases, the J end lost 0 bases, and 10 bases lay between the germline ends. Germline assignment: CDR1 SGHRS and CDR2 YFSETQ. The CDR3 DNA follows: TGCGCCAGCAGCTTGGGATCGGGGGGCTCTGGAAACACCATATATTTT. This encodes CASSLGSGGSGNTIYF. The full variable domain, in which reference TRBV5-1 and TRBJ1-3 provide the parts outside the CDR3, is KAGVTQTPRYLIKTRGQQVTLSCSPISGHRSVSWYQQTPGQGLQFLFEYFSETQRNKGNFPGRFSGRQFSNSRSEMNVSTLELGDSALYLCASSLGSGGSGNTIYFGEGSWLTVV.

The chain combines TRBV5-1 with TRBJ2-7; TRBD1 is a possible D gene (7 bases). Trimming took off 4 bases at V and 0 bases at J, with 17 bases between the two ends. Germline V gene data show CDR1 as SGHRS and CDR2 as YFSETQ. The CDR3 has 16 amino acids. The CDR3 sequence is CASSPYRQGLSYEQYF. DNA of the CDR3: TGCGCCAGCAGCCCCTATCGACAGGGACTCTCCTACGAGCAGTACTTC.

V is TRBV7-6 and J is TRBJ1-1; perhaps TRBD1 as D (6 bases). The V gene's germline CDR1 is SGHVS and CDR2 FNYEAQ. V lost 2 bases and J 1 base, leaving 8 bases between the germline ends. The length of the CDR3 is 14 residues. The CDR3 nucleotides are TGTGCCAGCAGCTTAACAGGGCCGAACACTGAAGCTTTCTTT. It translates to CASSLTGPNTEAFF.

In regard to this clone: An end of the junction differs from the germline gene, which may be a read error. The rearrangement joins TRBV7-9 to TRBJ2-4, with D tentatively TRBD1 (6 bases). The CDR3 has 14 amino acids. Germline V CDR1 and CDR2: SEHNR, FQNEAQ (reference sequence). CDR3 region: CASSPTGPKNSQYF. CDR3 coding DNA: TGTGCCAGCAGCCCGACAGGACCCAAAAACAGTCAGTACTTC.

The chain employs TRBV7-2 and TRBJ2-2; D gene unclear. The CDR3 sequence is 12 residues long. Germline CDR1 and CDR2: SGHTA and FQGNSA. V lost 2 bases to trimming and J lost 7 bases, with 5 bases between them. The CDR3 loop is CASSLNLGELFF. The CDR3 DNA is TGTGCCAGCAGCTTAAATCTCGGGGAGCTGTTTTTT.

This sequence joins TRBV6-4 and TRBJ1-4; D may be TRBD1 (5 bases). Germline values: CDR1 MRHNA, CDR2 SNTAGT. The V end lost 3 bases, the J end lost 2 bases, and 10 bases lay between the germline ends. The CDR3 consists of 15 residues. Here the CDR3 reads CASSEKAGTNEKLFF. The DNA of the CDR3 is TGTGCCAGCAGTGAAAAGGCAGGGACTAATGAAAAACTGTTTTTT.

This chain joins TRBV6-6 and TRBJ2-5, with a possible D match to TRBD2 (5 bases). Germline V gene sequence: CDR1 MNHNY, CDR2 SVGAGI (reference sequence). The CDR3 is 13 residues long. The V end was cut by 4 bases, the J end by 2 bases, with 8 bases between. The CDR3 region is CASSFRTQETQYF. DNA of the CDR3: TGTGCCAGCAGTTTCCGGACTCAAGAGACCCAGTACTTC.

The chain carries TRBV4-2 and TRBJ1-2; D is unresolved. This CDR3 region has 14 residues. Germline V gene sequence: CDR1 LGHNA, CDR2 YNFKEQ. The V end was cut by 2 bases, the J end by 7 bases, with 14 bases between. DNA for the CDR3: TGTGCCAGCAGCCAACCAAGCGCAATATTTGGCTACACCTTC. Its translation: CASSQPSAIFGYTF.

The CDR3 nucleotides are TGTGTCAGAGTTTGGTCGACAGGGGTAACCTACGAGCAGTACTTC. Its translation: CVRVWSTGVTYEQYF. The chain uses TRBV7-5 and TRBJ2-7; the table's D call, TRBD1, has no DNA check behind it. TRBV7-5 is tagged as a pseudogene. The CDR3 sequence is 15 residues long.

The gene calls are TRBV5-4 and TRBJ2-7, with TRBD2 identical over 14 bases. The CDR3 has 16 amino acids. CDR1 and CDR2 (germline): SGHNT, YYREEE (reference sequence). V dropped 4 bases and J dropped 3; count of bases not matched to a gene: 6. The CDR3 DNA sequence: TGTGCCAGCAGCGGCGGGACTAGCGGGGGCCACTACGAGCAGTACTTC. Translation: CASSGGTSGGHYEQYF.

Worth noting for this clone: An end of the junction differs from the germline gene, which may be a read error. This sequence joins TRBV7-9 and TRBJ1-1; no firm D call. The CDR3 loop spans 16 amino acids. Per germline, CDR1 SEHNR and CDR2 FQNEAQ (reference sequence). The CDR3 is CSSSLKAAAGNTEAFF. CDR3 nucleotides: TGTTCCAGCAGCTTAAAAGCGGCAGCTGGGAACACTGAAGCTTTCTTT.

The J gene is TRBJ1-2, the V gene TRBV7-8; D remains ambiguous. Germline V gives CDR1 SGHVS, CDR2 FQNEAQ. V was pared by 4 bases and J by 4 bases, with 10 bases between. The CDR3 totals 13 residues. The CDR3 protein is CASSSGATYGYTF. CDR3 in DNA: TGTGCCAGCAGCTCGGGAGCTACCTATGGCTACACCTTC.

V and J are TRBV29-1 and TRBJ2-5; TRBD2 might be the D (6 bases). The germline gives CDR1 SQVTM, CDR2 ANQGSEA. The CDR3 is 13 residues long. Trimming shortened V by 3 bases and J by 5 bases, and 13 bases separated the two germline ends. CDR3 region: CSVDRGMGETQYF. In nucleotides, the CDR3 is TGCAGCGTTGATCGGGGGATGGGGGAGACCCAGTACTTC.

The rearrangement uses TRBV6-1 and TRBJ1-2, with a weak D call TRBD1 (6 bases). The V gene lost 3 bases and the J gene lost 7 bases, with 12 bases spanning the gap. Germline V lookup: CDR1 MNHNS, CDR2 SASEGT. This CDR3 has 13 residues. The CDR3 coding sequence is TGTGCCAGCAGTGACTTACAGGGATCTGGCTACACCTTC. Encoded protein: CASSDLQGSGYTF.

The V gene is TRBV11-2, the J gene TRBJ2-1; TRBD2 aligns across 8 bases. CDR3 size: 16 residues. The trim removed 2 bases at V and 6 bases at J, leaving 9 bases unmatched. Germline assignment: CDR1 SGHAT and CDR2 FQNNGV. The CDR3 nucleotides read TGTGCCAGCAGCTTATCACCCGTTAGCGGGGTCAATGAGCAGTTCTTC. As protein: CASSLSPVSGVNEQFF.

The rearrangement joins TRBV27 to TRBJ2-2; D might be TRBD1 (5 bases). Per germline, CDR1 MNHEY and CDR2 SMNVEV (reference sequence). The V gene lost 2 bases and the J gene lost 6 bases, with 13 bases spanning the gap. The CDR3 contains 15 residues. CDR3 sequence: CASSLMGLGAGELFF. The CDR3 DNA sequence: TGTGCCAGCAGTTTAATGGGCTTAGGGGCCGGGGAGCTGTTTTTT.

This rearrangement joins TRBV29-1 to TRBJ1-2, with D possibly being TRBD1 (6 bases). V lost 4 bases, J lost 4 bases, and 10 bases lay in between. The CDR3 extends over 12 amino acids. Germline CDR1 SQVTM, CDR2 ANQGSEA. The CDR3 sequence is CSVGGGTYGYTF. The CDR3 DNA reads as TGCAGCGTTGGAGGGGGTACCTATGGCTACACCTTC.

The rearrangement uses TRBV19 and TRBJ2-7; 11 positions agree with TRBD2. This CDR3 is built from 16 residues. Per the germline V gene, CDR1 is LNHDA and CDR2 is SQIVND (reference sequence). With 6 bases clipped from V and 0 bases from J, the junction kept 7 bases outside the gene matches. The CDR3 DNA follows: TGTGCCAGTAGGGGGACTAGCGGTTACAGCTCCTACGAGCAGTACTTC. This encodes CASRGTSGYSSYEQYF.

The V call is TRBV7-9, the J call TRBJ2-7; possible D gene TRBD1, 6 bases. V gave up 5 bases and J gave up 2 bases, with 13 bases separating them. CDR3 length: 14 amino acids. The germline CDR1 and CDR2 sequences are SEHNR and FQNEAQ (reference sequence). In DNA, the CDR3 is TGTGCCAGCAGCATTGGGACACCTACCTACGAGCAGTACTTC. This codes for CASSIGTPTYEQYF.

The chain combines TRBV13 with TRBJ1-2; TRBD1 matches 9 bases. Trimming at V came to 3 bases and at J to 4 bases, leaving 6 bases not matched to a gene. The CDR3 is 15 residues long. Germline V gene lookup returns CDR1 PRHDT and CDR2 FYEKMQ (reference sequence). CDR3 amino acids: CASSFPGQGSYGYTF. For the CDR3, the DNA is TGTGCCAGCAGCTTCCCCGGACAGGGGAGCTATGGCTACACCTTC. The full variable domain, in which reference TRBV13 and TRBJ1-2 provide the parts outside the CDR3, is AAGVIQSPRHLIKEKRETATLKCYPIPRHDTVYWYQQGPGQDPQFLISFYEKMQSDKGSIPDRFSAQQFSDYHSELNMSSLELGDSALYFCASSFPGQGSYGYTFGSGTRLTVV.

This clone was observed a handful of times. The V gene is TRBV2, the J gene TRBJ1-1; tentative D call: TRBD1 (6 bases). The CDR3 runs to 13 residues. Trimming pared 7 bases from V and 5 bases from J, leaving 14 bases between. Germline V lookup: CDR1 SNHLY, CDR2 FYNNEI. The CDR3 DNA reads TGTGCCAGCACTTGGACAGAGGGGACTGAAGCTTTCTTT. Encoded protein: CASTWTEGTEAFF.

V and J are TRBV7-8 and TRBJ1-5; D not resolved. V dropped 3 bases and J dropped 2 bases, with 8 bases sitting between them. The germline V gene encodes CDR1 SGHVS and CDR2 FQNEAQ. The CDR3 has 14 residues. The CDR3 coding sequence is TGTGCCAGCAGCTTGATCGGGGGCAATCAGCCCCAGCATTTT. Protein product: CASSLIGGNQPQHF.

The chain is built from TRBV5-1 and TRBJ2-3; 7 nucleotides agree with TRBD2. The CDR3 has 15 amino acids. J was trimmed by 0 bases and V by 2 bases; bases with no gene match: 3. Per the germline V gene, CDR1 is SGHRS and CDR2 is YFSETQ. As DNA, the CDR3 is TGCGCCAGCAGCTTAAACGGGGGGAGCACAGATACGCAGTATTTT. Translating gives CASSLNGGSTDTQYF.

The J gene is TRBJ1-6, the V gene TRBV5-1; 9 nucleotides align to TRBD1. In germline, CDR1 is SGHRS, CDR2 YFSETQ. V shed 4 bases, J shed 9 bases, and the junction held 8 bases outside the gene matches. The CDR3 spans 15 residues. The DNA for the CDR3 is TGCGCCAGCAGCGCAGCAGGACAGGGGAGTTCACCCCTCCACTTT. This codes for CASSAAGQGSSPLHF.

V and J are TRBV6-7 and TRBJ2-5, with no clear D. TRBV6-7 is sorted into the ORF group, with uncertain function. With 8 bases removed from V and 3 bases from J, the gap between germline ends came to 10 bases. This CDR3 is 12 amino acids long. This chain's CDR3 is CASRREEETQYF. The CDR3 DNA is TGTGCCAGCCGACGAGAGGAAGAGACCCAGTACTTC.

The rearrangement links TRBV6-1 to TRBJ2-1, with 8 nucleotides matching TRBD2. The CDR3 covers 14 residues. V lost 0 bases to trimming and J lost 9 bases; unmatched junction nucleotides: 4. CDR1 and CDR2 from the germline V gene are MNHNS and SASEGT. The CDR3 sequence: CASSEAILAVEQFF. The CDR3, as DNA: TGTGCCAGCAGTGAAGCCATACTAGCGGTTGAGCAGTTCTTC.